A selection of T cell receptor beta chains follows, all from one sample in a study of cytotoxic CD8 clonotypes in ibrutinib-treated CLL. The method was immunoSEQ multiplex PCR; TCRdb's version includes in-frame clones alone and lacks a portion of them. The data hold approximately 100,000 clones, with about 50% observed a single time. The sequenced sample was PBMCs, obtained after 24 months of ibrutinib treatment. Every receptor here comes from a human donor with chronic lymphocytic leukemia. Both conserved end residues are part of each CDR3. Each record gives: V gene, clone size, D gene, J gene, CDR3 DNA, CDR3 protein. The D gene is left open where the match is weak. Clone size appears in some rows only: once, few, many, or a class for an expanded clone.

>TRBV29-1|-|TRBD1|TRBJ2-2
TGCAGCGTTCTCCGGGACAGGGGGCTAAACACCGGGGAGCTGTTTTTT
CSVLRDRGLNTGELFF
>TRBV29-1|-|TRBD1|TRBJ2-7
TGCAGCGCCCGCTCCGGGACAGACTACGAGCAGTACTTC
CSARSGTDYEQYF
>TRBV7-3|-|-|TRBJ1-2
TGTGCCAGCAGCTCCCCCCCCGGAAACTACACCTTC
CASSSPPGNYTF
>TRBV6-5|once|TRBD2|TRBJ2-7
TGTGCCAGCATGCCAGACGGGGGGAGTACCGAGCAGTACTTC
CASMPDGGSTEQYF
>TRBV30|few|TRBD1|TRBJ1-1
TGTGCCTGGGTACCTGGACAGGGGATCACGAACACTGAAGCTTTCTTT
CAWVPGQGITNTEAFF
>TRBV6-5|few|TRBD1|TRBJ1-4
TGTGCCAGCAGTTACTCGGGACAGGGGGTTGAAAAACTGTTTTTT
CASSYSGQGVEKLFF
>TRBV11-2|-|TRBD1|TRBJ2-5
TGTGCCAGCAGCTACGGACAGGGCGTAGAGACCCAGTACTTC
CASSYGQGVETQYF
>TRBV7-3|few|-|TRBJ1-2
TGTGCCAGCAGCCCCGCACCTGCGGACTATGGCTACACCTTC
CASSPAPADYGYTF
>TRBV30|-|-|TRBJ1-4
TGTGCCTGGAGTGTACAAGGATCGGGTGAAAAACTGTTTTTT
CAWSVQGSGEKLFF
>TRBV7-2|many|TRBD1|TRBJ1-5
TGTGCCAGCAGCCGGACAGGGTTAAATCAGCCCCAGCATTTT
CASSRTGLNQPQHF
>TRBV6-1|many|-|TRBJ1-6
TGTGCCAGCAGGGGCACACCGAGTAATTCACCCCTCCACTTT
CASRGTPSNSPLHF
>TRBV20-1|-|-|TRBJ1-2
TGCAGTGCCCTTTCGTATGGCTACACCTTC
CSALSYGYTF
>TRBV7-3|-|-|TRBJ2-2
TGTGCCAGCAGCCCCCCAGGAGGCACCGGGGAGCTGTTTTTT
CASSPPGGTGELFF
>TRBV4-2|-|-|TRBJ2-6
TGTGCCAGCAGCCAAGATACAGGACAATATTCCTCTGGGGCCAACGTCCTGACTTTC
CASSQDTGQYSSGANVLTF
>TRBV19|few|TRBD1|TRBJ1-4
TGTGCCAGTACCACCGGACAGGGGGCAAATGAAAAACTGTTTTTT
CASTTGQGANEKLFF
>TRBV28|-|TRBD1|TRBJ1-4
TGTGCCAGCAGTTTCCTTCAGGGGGCGGGCGAAAAACTGTTTTTT
CASSFLQGAGEKLFF
>TRBV30|-|-|TRBJ2-1
TGTGCCTGGAGTGTACAGTCCAATGAGCAGTTCTTC
CAWSVQSNEQFF
>TRBV11-3|few|-|TRBJ2-2
TGTGCCAGCAGCCTCTCCGGGGAGCACACCGGGGAGCTGTTTTTT
CASSLSGEHTGELFF
>TRBV7-9|-|TRBD1|TRBJ1-4
TGTGCCAGCAGCCTGGGACAGTCGAATGAAAAACTGTTTTTT
CASSLGQSNEKLFF
>TRBV30|-|-|TRBJ2-3
TGTGTGTTGGGAGATACGCAGTATTTT
CVLGDTQYF
>TRBV5-1|-|TRBD1|TRBJ2-3
TGCGCCAGCAGCCGGACAGGGGGCGTCGATACGCAGTATTTT
CASSRTGGVDTQYF
>TRBV5-1|-|-|TRBJ1-1
TGCGCCAGCAGCGGACGAACACAGACAGCTCCTTCCACTGAAGCTTTCTTT
CASSGRTQTAPSTEAFF
>TRBV6-5|few|TRBD2|TRBJ2-3
TGTGCCAGCAGTTTACTAGCGGGGGGGATTGATACGCAGTATTTT
CASSLLAGGIDTQYF
>TRBV29-1|-|-|TRBJ1-1
TGCAGCGGGGGGACGGGCATGAACACTGAAGCTTTCTTT
CSGGTGMNTEAFF
>TRBV5-5|few|-|TRBJ1-5
TGTGCCAGCAGCTTGAACAGGGATCAGCCCCAGCATTTT
CASSLNRDQPQHF
>TRBV4-1|few|-|TRBJ2-2
TGCGCCAGCAGCCAAGATCCGGGGTTGGACACCGGGGAGCTGTTTTTT
CASSQDPGLDTGELFF
>TRBV4-1|-|-|TRBJ1-1
TGCGCCAGCAGCCAAGAATTTGTCCGACAAGCTTTCTTT
CASSQEFVRQAFF
>TRBV2|few|-|TRBJ2-7
TGTGCCAGCAGTGGCGGAGCCTACGAGCAGTACTTC
CASSGGAYEQYF
>TRBV28|-|-|TRBJ2-7
TGTGCCAGCAGTGTTGGGACTCCCTACGAGCAGTACTTC
CASSVGTPYEQYF
>TRBV5-1|-|-|TRBJ2-7
TGCGCCAGCAGCTTAAGCAATCCCTTGGGTGAGCAGTACTTC
CASSLSNPLGEQYF
>TRBV5-1|few|TRBD1|TRBJ1-3
TGCGCCAGCAGCCTAGGACAGGGTGGAAACACCATATATTTT
CASSLGQGGNTIYF
>TRBV12-2|once|-|TRBJ1-2
TGTGCAAGTCGCTTAGAGGGGACAGGGCCCGGCTACACCTTC
CASRLEGTGPGYTF
>TRBV2|many|-|TRBJ2-4
TGTGCCAGCCTGACGGGGTACATTCAGTACTTC
CASLTGYIQYF
>TRBV19|-|TRBD2|TRBJ2-3
TGTGCCAGTAGTCGAACGGGACTAGCGGGCACAGATACGCAGTATTTT
CASSRTGLAGTDTQYF
>TRBV29-1|-|-|TRBJ1-1
TGCAGCGTTGATCGCGGGAACACTGAAGCTTTCTTT
CSVDRGNTEAFF
>TRBV18|-|TRBD2|TRBJ2-7
TGTGCCAGCTCACCCTTAGCGGGGAACGAGCAGTACTTC
CASSPLAGNEQYF
>TRBV12-5|-|-|TRBJ1-5
TGTGCTAGTGGTTTGGCGTCCGGAGGACAGCCCCAGCATTTT
CASGLASGGQPQHF
>TRBV5-1|-|TRBD1|TRBJ1-5
TGCGCCAGCAGCTATGGACAGGGGTTTGATCAGCCCCAGCATTTT
CASSYGQGFDQPQHF
>TRBV18|-|-|TRBJ2-7
TGTGCCAGCGGGGATTCCTCCTACGAGCAGTACTTC
CASGDSSYEQYF
>TRBV5-1|-|TRBD1|TRBJ1-1
TGCGCCAGCAGCGACAGGGGGATCAACACTGAAGCTTTCTTT
CASSDRGINTEAFF
>TRBV5-8|once|-|TRBJ2-1
TGTGCCAGCACCGGGACGAGGGCAGGTGAGCAGTTCTTC
CASTGTRAGEQFF
>TRBV6-1|-|-|TRBJ1-1
TGTGCCAGCCGAGGGGGGGAAGGGACCACTGAAGCTTTCTTT
CASRGGEGTTEAFF
>TRBV5-1|few|TRBD1|TRBJ1-2
TGCGCCAGCAGCACCGACAGGGCGTTGGGCTATGGCTACACCTTC
CASSTDRALGYGYTF
>TRBV27|few|-|TRBJ2-3
TGTGCCAGCAGTTTCTCTGGACAGACTAGCACAGATACGCAGTATTTT
CASSFSGQTSTDTQYF
>TRBV5-1|-|TRBD1|TRBJ1-1
TGCGCCAGCAGCCCCCGACAGGGCCCCAACACTGAAGCTTTCTTT
CASSPRQGPNTEAFF
>TRBV14|-|-|TRBJ2-5
TGTGCCAGCAGCCAATGGGATACCCCATGGGAGTACTTC
CASSQWDTPWEYF
>TRBV5-1|many|-|TRBJ1-1
TGCGCCAGCAGCTTGGTAGGATCACAGGGTGCGAACACTGAAGCTTTCTTT
CASSLVGSQGANTEAFF
>TRBV7-9|few|-|TRBJ2-3
TGTGCCAGCAGTCTCAGGGGGGCTGATAGCACAGATACGCAGTATTTT
CASSLRGADSTDTQYF
>TRBV5-1|-|-|TRBJ1-2
TGCGCCAGCAGTATCGACAGCCCCTATGGCTACACCTTC
CASSIDSPYGYTF
>TRBV4-1|-|-|TRBJ1-1
TGCGCCAGCAGCCAAGGCCCACAGGACCTCACTGAAGCTTTCTTT
CASSQGPQDLTEAFF
>TRBV11-3|few|TRBD2|TRBJ2-7
TGTGCCAGCAGCTCCTCCGGACTAGCAACCTACGAGCAGTACTTC
CASSSSGLATYEQYF
>TRBV19|-|TRBD1|TRBJ1-6
TGTGCCAGTAGCGCCCGACAGGGCGAGTCACCCCTCCACTTT
CASSARQGESPLHF
>TRBV29-1|-|TRBD1|TRBJ2-2
TGCAGCGTTGAGGTCTGGGACAGGAGGACCGGGGAGCTGTTTTTT
CSVEVWDRRTGELFF
>TRBV19|-|TRBD2|TRBJ2-3
TGTGCCAGTAGTATTGGCGGGGGGGCCCCAGATACGCAGTATTTT
CASSIGGGAPDTQYF
>TRBV7-2|-|-|TRBJ1-1
TGTGCCAGCAGCTTAAAATTCCGGGGCCCTGAAGCTTTCTTT
CASSLKFRGPEAFF
>TRBV29-1|-|TRBD1|TRBJ2-7
TGCAGCGTTGTGTCCGGGCAGGGGGACGAGCAGTACTTC
CSVVSGQGDEQYF
>TRBV5-6|-|-|TRBJ2-3
TGTGCCAGCAGCTTGGGGTCCTACACAGATACGCAGTATTTT
CASSLGSYTDTQYF
>TRBV14|-|-|TRBJ2-2
TGTGCCAGCACCCCGAACCGGGGGGCGATCGGGGAGCTGTTTTTT
CASTPNRGAIGELFF
>TRBV5-1|-|-|TRBJ2-7
TGCGCCAGCAGCGCGACAGATTACGAGCAGTACTTC
CASSATDYEQYF